This T cell receptor (beta chain) is drawn from a study of T cells in women clearing cervical HPV infection. At the level of the study: Cases were women with histologically confirmed HPV16-related CIN3 or worse, including a couple of invasive cancers. Broader study findings: TRBV6-7 abundance was lower in cases than controls (roughly 0.11% versus 0.16%).

Points on this clone: The antigen remains unidentified. With the read ending 3 residues before the CDR3 end, the germline J gene is used to fill in that end.

Germline V CDR1 and CDR2: SGHTA, FQGNSA. The CDR3 loop spans 15 amino acids. Profiled with immunoSEQ multiplex PCR; TCRdb holds only in-frame clones, not every one. The sample's table shows 45,000 to 50,000 clones. The specimen sequenced was blood buffy coat. The receptor was derived from a woman between 18 and 70 years old with a cervical HPV16 infection that either progressed to CIN3+ or cleared (not recorded which). The chain recombines TRBV7-2 with TRBJ2-3; 7 nucleotides line up with TRBD2. The CDR3 sequence: CASSWASGGQETQYF. The CDR3 bases that were read are TGTGCCAGCAGCTGGGCTAGCGGAGGCCAAGAGACG.